A single sample gave rise to the 4 T cell receptor beta chains below, sequenced in a study of shared clonotypes between healthy human individuals. Some clones are missing from TCRdb's copy, which holds only in-frame ones; the method was immunoSEQ multiplex PCR. The table has about 1.5 million clones, approximately 98% seen once. The sequenced material came from naive CD4+ T cells sorted from blood. Subset noted: CD45RA+ positively selected. These receptors all come from a man younger than 45 in good health.

The chain carries TRBV11-2 and TRBJ1-5; D gene unclear. CDR1 SGHAT and CDR2 FQNNGV come from the germline V gene. Between the trimmed V and J ends, which lost 1 base and 9 bases, there was a span of 7 bases. This CDR3 spans 12 amino acids. The CDR3 sequence: CASSLAVGPQHF. DNA of the CDR3: TGTGCCAGCAGCTTAGCCGTGGGGCCCCAGCATTTT. The full variable domain, completed using reference TRBV11-2 and TRBJ1-5, is EAGVAQSPRYKIIEKRQSVAFWCNPISGHATLYWYQQILGQGPKLLIQFQNNGVVDDSQLPKDRFSAERLKGVDSTLKIQPAKLEDSAVYLCASSLAVGPQHFGDGTRLSIL.

This chain links TRBV6-6 with TRBJ2-3; 10 positions match TRBD1. V was pared by 10 bases and J by 2 bases, with 9 bases of the junction left unmatched. CDR1 and CDR2 from the germline V gene are MNHNY and SVGAGI (reference sequence). This CDR3 has 15 amino acids. As DNA, the CDR3 is TGTGCCATCGGATCGACAGGGGGCCACACAGATACGCAGTATTTT. This sequence encodes CAIGSTGGHTDTQYF.

This chain uses TRBV28 with TRBJ2-7; D possibly uses TRBD1 or TRBD2 (6 bases each). The CDR3 length is 16 residues. Trimming removed 5 bases from V and 0 bases from J, with 17 bases in between. Germline loops: CDR1 MDHEN, CDR2 SYDVKM. This chain's CDR3 is CASSGTGGDSSYEQYF. The CDR3 DNA reads as TGTGCCAGCAGTGGTACCGGGGGCGATAGCTCCTACGAGCAGTACTTC. Variable domain in full (rest from reference TRBV28 and TRBJ2-7): DVKVTQSSRYLVKRTGEKVFLECVQDMDHENMFWYRQDPGLGLRLIYFSYDVKMKEKGDIPEGYSVSREKKERFSLILESASTNQTSMYLCASSGTGGDSSYEQYFGPGTRLTVT.

The chain couples TRBV15 to TRBJ1-1, with TRBD1 identical over 7 bases. Germline V CDR1 and CDR2: LNHNV, YYDKDF (reference sequence). The ends lost 0 bases at V and 8 bases at J; junction bases unmatched: 3. This CDR3 comprises 13 residues. CDR3 DNA sequence: TGTGCCACCAGCAGAGACCGACAGGGAGAAGCTTTCTTT. This codes for CATSRDRQGEAFF.